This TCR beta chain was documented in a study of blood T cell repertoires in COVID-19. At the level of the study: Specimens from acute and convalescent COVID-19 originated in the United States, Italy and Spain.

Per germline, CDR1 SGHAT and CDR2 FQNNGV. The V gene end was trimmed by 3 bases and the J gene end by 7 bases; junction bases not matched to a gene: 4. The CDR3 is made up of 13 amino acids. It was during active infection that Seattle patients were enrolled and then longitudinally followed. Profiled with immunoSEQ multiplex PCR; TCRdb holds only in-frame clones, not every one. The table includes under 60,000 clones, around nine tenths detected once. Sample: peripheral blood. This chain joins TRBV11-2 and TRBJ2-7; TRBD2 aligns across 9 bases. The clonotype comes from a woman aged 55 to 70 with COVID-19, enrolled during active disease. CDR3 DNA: TGTGCCAGCAGCTTGCTGCGGGGGGGAGAGCAGTACTTC. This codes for CASSLLRGGEQYF.